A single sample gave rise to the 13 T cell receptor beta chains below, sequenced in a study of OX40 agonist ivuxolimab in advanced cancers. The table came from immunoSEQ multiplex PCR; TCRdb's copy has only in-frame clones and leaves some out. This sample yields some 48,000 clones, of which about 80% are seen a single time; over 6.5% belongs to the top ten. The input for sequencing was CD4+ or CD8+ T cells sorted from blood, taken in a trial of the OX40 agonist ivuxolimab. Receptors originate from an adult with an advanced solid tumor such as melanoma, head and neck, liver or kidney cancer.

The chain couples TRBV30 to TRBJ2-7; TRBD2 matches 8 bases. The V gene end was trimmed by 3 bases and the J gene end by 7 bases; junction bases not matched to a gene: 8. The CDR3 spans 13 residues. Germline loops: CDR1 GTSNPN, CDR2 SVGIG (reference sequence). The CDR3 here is CAWSREGGREQYF. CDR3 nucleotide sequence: TGTGCCTGGAGCCGGGAGGGGGGAAGAGAGCAGTACTTC.

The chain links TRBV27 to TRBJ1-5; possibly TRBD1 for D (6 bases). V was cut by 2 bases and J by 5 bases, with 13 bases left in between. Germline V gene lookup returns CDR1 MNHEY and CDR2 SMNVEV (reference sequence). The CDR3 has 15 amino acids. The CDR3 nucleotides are TGTGCCAGCAGTTTAACTATCGGGGGCCATCAGCCCCAGCATTTT. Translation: CASSLTIGGHQPQHF.

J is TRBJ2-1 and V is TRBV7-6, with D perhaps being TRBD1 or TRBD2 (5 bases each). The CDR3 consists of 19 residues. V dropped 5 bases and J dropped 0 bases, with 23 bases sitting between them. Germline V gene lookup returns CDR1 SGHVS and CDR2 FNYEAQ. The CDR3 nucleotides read TGTGCCAGCAGCCCTTACGGGGCGACCGACTTGAGCTCCTACAATGAGCAGTTCTTC. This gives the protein CASSPYGATDLSSYNEQFF.

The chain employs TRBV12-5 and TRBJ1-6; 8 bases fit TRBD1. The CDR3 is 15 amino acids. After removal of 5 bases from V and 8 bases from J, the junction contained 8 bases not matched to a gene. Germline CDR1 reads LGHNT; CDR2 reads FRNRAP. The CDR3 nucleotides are TGTGCTAGTGGTACAGGACAGGGTACGGATTCACCCCTCCACTTT. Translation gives CASGTGQGTDSPLHF.

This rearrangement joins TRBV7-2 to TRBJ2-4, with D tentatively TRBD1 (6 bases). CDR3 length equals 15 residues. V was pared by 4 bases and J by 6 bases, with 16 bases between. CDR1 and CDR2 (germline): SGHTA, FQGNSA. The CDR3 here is CASSSIRGMGNIQYF. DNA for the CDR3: TGTGCCAGCAGCTCGATCAGGGGCATGGGAAACATTCAGTACTTC.

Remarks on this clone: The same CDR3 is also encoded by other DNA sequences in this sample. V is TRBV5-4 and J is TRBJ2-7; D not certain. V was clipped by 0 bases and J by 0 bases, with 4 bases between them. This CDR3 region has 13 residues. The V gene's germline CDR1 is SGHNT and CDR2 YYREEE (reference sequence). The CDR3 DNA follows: TGTGCCAGCAGCTTGGGCAGCTCCTACGAGCAGTACTTC. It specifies CASSLGSSYEQYF. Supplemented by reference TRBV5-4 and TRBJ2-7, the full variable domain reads ETGVTQSPTHLIKTRGQQVTLRCSSQSGHNTVSWYQQALGQGPQFIFQYYREEENGRGNFPPRFSGLQFPNYSSELNVNALELDDSALYLCASSLGSSYEQYFGPGTRLTVT.

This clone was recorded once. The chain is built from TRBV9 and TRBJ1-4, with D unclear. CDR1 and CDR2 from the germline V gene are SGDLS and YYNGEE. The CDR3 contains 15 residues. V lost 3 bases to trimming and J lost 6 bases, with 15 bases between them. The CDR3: CASSETPGRDEKLFF. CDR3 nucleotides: TGTGCCAGCAGCGAAACTCCCGGGCGGGATGAAAAACTGTTTTTT.

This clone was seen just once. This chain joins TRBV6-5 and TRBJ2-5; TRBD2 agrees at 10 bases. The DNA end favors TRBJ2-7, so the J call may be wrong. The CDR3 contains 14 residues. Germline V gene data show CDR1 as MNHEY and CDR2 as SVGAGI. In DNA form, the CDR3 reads TGTGCCAGCAGGTCTAGCGGGGGCTCCTACGAGCAGTACTTC. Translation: CASRSSGGSYEQYF.

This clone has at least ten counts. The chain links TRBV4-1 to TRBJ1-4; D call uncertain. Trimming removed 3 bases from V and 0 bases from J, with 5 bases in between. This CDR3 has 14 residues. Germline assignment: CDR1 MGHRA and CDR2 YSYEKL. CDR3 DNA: TGCGCCAGCAGCCAGCAAACAACTAATGAAAAACTGTTTTTT. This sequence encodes CASSQQTTNEKLFF.

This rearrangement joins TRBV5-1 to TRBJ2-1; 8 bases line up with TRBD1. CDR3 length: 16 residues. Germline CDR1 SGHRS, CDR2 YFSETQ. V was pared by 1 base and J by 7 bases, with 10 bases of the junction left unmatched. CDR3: CASSLRAQGAGNEQFF. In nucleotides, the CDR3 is TGCGCCAGCAGCTTGAGGGCCCAGGGGGCAGGAAATGAGCAGTTCTTC.

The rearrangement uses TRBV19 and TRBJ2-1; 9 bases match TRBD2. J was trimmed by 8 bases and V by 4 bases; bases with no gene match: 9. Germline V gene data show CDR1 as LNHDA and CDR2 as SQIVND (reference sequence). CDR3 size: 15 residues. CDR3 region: CASSKEAGGIDEQFF. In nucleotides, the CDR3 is TGTGCCAGTAGTAAGGAGGCGGGAGGGATCGATGAGCAGTTCTTC.

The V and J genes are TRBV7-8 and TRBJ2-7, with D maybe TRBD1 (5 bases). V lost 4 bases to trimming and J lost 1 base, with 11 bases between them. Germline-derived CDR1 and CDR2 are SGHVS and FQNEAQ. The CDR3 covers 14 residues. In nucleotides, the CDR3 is TGTGCCAGCAGCTGGGGCCTCACATCCTACGAGCAGTACTTC. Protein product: CASSWGLTSYEQYF.

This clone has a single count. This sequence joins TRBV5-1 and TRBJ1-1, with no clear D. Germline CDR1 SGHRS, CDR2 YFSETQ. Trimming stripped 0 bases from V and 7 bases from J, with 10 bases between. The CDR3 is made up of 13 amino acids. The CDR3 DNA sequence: TGCGCCAGCAGCTTGGGTGGGAATGGTGAAGCTTTCTTT. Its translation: CASSLGGNGEAFF.